This TCR beta chain was identified in a study of shared clonotypes between healthy human individuals. Regarding the study as a whole: It was observed that 5% to 6.5% of naive CD4 clonotypes were shared across several donors.

The V gene lost 8 bases and the J gene lost 3 bases, with 7 bases spanning the gap. The CDR3 loop spans 10 amino acids. The germline V gene has CDR1 GTSNPN and CDR2 SVGIG (reference sequence). Genomic DNA from each subset was divided evenly over several immunoSEQ plates. Method: immunoSEQ multiplex PCR; TCRdb's copy keeps in-frame clones and lacks some. The table includes approximately 98,000 clones, 55% to 70% detected once. This clone was recorded a few times. No antigen is known for it. The gene calls are TRBV30 and TRBJ1-2; weak D call: TRBD1 (6 bases). Sequenced sample: memory CD8+ T cells sorted from blood. Stated subset: CD45RO+ cells pooled with CCR7-negative TemRA cells. This clonotype originated in a woman aged 25-40 years in good health. In DNA, the CDR3 is TGTGCCGGGGGCGACTATGGCTACACCTTC. This encodes CAGGDYGYTF.